The 10 T cell receptor beta chains reported below all come from one sample, sequenced in a study of cytomegalovirus exposure and HLA in healthy donors (TCRdb year 2017). To prepare the library, the immunoSEQ multiplex PCR assay was applied. A mixture of 60 forward primers for TCR Vbeta segments and 13 reverse primers for TCR Jbeta segments was used in the multiplex PCR. This immuneACCESS table, as held by TCRdb, lists in-frame sequences with V and J called but not all clones. Of the missing ones, under half trace to an unresolved V gene in checked studies; the others have no known cause. This sample gives 100,000 to 150,000 clones in total; 70% to 80% of them show up just once. 1.9% of the sample is in the top ten clones. The material sequenced was PBMCs. These receptors all come from a man over 45 in good health and CMV-seronegative.

The chain recombines TRBV5-1 with TRBJ1-6, with 8 positions matching TRBD1. Germline V lookup: CDR1 SGHRS, CDR2 YFSETQ. The length of the CDR3 is 15 residues. The ends lost 4 bases at V and 10 bases at J; junction bases unmatched: 10. The CDR3 DNA reads TGCGCCAGCAGCACCGGACAGGGAGGTACCTCACCCCTCCACTTT. The encoded protein is CASSTGQGGTSPLHF. Looking up the rest from reference TRBV5-1 and TRBJ1-6 gives the full variable domain: KAGVTQTPRYLIKTRGQQVTLSCSPISGHRSVSWYQQTPGQGLQFLFEYFSETQRNKGNFPGRFSGRQFSNSRSEMNVSTLELGDSALYLCASSTGQGGTSPLHFGNGTRLTVT.

This chain uses TRBV6-1 with TRBJ1-6; 9 bases match TRBD1. From germline, CDR1 is MNHNS and CDR2 SASEGT. Trimming took 6 bases from V and 11 from J; bases not matched to a gene: 8. This CDR3 has 14 residues. CDR3 region: CASRPQGARPPLHF. DNA for the CDR3: TGTGCCAGCAGGCCACAGGGGGCTAGGCCACCCCTCCACTTT.

The chain carries TRBV9 and TRBJ1-2; 7 nucleotides line up with TRBD1. The V segment lost 1 base and the J segment 4 bases; nucleotides outside the gene matches: 16. The CDR3 consists of 18 residues. Germline assignment: CDR1 SGDLS and CDR2 YYNGEE. This chain's CDR3 is CASSVTTTGAPFSYGYTF. In DNA form, the CDR3 reads TGTGCCAGCAGCGTAACCACAACAGGGGCGCCTTTTAGCTATGGCTACACCTTC.

The genes are TRBV4-1 and TRBJ1-3; no clear D. CDR3 size: 17 residues. Germline values: CDR1 MGHRA, CDR2 YSYEKL. Trimming took 2 bases from V and 0 from J, leaving 14 bases between them. CDR3 sequence reads: CASSQRGNTVSGNTIYF. DNA of the CDR3: TGCGCCAGCAGCCAACGGGGAAATACTGTCTCTGGAAACACCATATATTTT.

The gene calls are TRBV13 and TRBJ1-2, with no clear D. Germline V gene lookup returns CDR1 PRHDT and CDR2 FYEKMQ (reference sequence). V gave up 4 bases and J gave up 4 bases, with 7 bases separating them. The CDR3 has 12 residues. The CDR3 DNA is TGTGCCAGCAGCTCGGGAGTCTATGGCTACACCTTC. Translation gives CASSSGVYGYTF. The variable domain in full, with the rest retrieved from reference TRBV13 and TRBJ1-2, is AAGVIQSPRHLIKEKRETATLKCYPIPRHDTVYWYQQGPGQDPQFLISFYEKMQSDKGSIPDRFSAQQFSDYHSELNMSSLELGDSALYFCASSSGVYGYTFGSGTRLTVV.

The V gene is TRBV7-2, the J gene TRBJ2-7; a weak D match, TRBD1 (5 bases). The germline gives CDR1 SGHTA, CDR2 FQGNSA. The CDR3 spans 13 residues. Trimming left V 5 bases short and J 2 bases short, with 10 bases between. CDR3 coding DNA: TGTGCCAGCAGCAACCGACAGCCCTACGAGCAGTACTTC. As protein: CASSNRQPYEQYF.

The chain combines TRBV4-2 with TRBJ2-1; a weak D match, TRBD1 (6 bases). Germline V lookup: CDR1 LGHNA, CDR2 YNFKEQ. Between the trimmed V and J ends, which lost 4 bases and 0 bases, there was a span of 16 bases. The CDR3 loop spans 17 amino acids. The CDR3 DNA is TGTGCCAGCAGCCCGGGCAGGGGATCACCCTCCTACAATGAGCAGTTCTTC. Translated: CASSPGRGSPSYNEQFF.

Only one count was recorded for this clone. V gene TRBV11-1 combines with J gene TRBJ1-3; TRBD1 is a possible D gene (5 bases). The germline V gene encodes CDR1 SGHAT and CDR2 FQDESV (reference sequence). The V gene lost 3 bases and the J gene lost 1 base, with 13 bases spanning the gap. The CDR3 has 16 amino acids. CDR3 DNA sequence: TGTGCCAGCAGCTTTGGAACAGGCCTATCTGGAAACACCATATATTTT. It encodes CASSFGTGLSGNTIYF.

The V gene is TRBV11-3, the J gene TRBJ2-3; weak D call: TRBD1 (6 bases). CDR1 and CDR2 (germline): SGHNT, YENEEA. V was shortened by 1 base and J by 4 bases, with 6 bases between the two germline ends. There are 13 residues in the CDR3. The CDR3 DNA follows: TGTGCCAGCAGCTTAGGGGGGCCAGATACGCAGTATTTT. It codes for CASSLGGPDTQYF.

The rearrangement links TRBV11-3 to TRBJ2-1, with TRBD2 matching 12 bases. With V trimmed by 5 bases and J by 1 base, 6 bases remained unmatched. Germline CDR1 and CDR2: SGHNT and YENEEA. This CDR3 has 17 residues. The CDR3 region has the DNA TGTGCCAGCAGCCCCGGACTAGCGGGGCCGTCCTACAATGAGCAGTTCTTC. The encoded protein is CASSPGLAGPSYNEQFF.